Listed here are 11 T cell receptor beta chains from one sample, sequenced in a study of cytomegalovirus exposure and HLA in healthy donors. PCR involved 60 Vbeta and 13 Jbeta primers. Profiled with immunoSEQ multiplex PCR; TCRdb holds only in-frame clones, not every one. The sample consists of roughly 200,000 clones, 65% to 80% of them appearing once. Sequences were obtained from PBMCs. The receptor source for this set is a woman between 40 and 50 years old in good health and CMV-seronegative.

The rearrangement links TRBV6-5 to TRBJ1-1; 8 nucleotides line up with TRBD1. The CDR3 has 16 amino acids. Germline lookup yields CDR1 MNHEY and CDR2 SVGAGI. V lost 4 bases to trimming and J lost 4 bases; unmatched junction nucleotides: 11. In DNA form, the CDR3 reads TGTGCCAGCAGTTCTCTACCACAGGGGGGCGGCACTGAAGCTTTCTTT. Protein: CASSSLPQGGGTEAFF.

The chain combines TRBV6-5 with TRBJ2-5; possible D gene TRBD2, 7 bases. This CDR3 contains 15 residues. Germline V gene lookup returns CDR1 MNHEY and CDR2 SVGAGI. The V end was cut by 2 bases, the J end by 1 base, with 11 bases between. The CDR3 nucleotides read TGTGCCAGCAGTTACGCGGGGGCCCTCCAAGAGACCCAGTACTTC. It translates to CASSYAGALQETQYF.

This chain connects TRBV6-4 to TRBJ1-1; 10 bases are a match to TRBD1. The J segment lost 1 base and the V segment lost 2 bases, leaving 4 bases of the junction unmatched. The CDR3 is 16 residues long. The V gene's germline CDR1 is MRHNA and CDR2 SNTAGT. The CDR3, as DNA: TGTGCCAGCAGTGACCGGGACAGGGGCCCGAACACTGAAGCTTTCTTT. Amino acid sequence: CASSDRDRGPNTEAFF.

The chain carries TRBV28 and TRBJ2-7; 8 bases agree with TRBD2. The germline gives CDR1 MDHEN, CDR2 SYDVKM. The CDR3 has 14 residues. Losses at the gene ends were 6 bases for V and 6 bases for J; bases not matched to a gene: 10. The CDR3 sequence is CASRPSGSYPEQYF. For the CDR3, the DNA is TGTGCCAGCAGACCGAGCGGGAGTTACCCCGAGCAGTACTTC.

The chain employs TRBV6-6 and TRBJ2-5; TRBD1 agrees at 7 bases. The J call may be faulty, since TRBJ2-7 better matches the DNA end. The CDR3 is made up of 15 amino acids. CDR1 MNHNY and CDR2 SVGAGI come from the germline V gene (reference sequence). The CDR3 is CASSQQGSDLHEQYF. The CDR3 DNA reads TGTGCCAGCAGTCAACAGGGGTCTGATCTCCACGAGCAGTACTTC.

The chain couples TRBV4-1 to TRBJ1-2, with 7 bases fitting TRBD1. Trimming at V came to 6 bases and at J to 2 bases, leaving 9 bases not matched to a gene. This CDR3 is 15 amino acids long. Germline lookup yields CDR1 MGHRA and CDR2 YSYEKL. CDR3 sequence: CASRIQGDSNYGYTF. CDR3 sequence (DNA): TGCGCCAGCAGGATTCAAGGGGACAGCAACTATGGCTACACCTTC.

The gene calls are TRBV7-6 and TRBJ1-5; D gene uncertain. V lost 0 bases, J lost 0 bases, and 3 bases lay in between. Germline assignment: CDR1 SGHVS and CDR2 FNYEAQ. This CDR3 has 14 amino acids. The CDR3 reads CASSLANSNQPQHF. CDR3 nucleotide sequence: TGTGCCAGCAGCTTAGCTAATAGCAATCAGCCCCAGCATTTT.

Only one count was recorded for this clone. The genes are TRBV6-1 and TRBJ2-2; D might be TRBD1 (6 bases). CDR3 length equals 14 residues. V shed 6 bases and J shed 3 bases, with 11 bases lying between them. Germline lookup yields CDR1 MNHNS and CDR2 SASEGT. In DNA, the CDR3 is TGTGCCAGCAGCCTTTACAGGGACACCGGGGAGCTGTTTTTT. Translating gives CASSLYRDTGELFF.

The rearrangement joins TRBV6-1 to TRBJ1-1, with 10 bases that match TRBD1. Germline-derived CDR1 and CDR2 are MNHNS and SASEGT. CDR3 size: 17 residues. V lost 2 bases to trimming and J lost 2 bases; unmatched junction nucleotides: 8. CDR3 residues: CASSERDRGLANTEAFF. The CDR3 DNA is TGTGCCAGCAGTGAAAGGGACAGGGGTCTTGCCAACACTGAAGCTTTCTTT.

This clone was counted between two and nine times. The chain uses TRBV6-1 and TRBJ1-1; 7 nucleotides match TRBD1. Per germline, CDR1 MNHNS and CDR2 SASEGT. Trimming cost V 6 bases and J 2 bases; bases outside gene matches: 6. The length of the CDR3 is 14 residues. CDR3 sequence reads: CASRVDRVNTEAFF. In DNA, the CDR3 is TGTGCCAGCAGGGTAGACAGGGTTAACACTGAAGCTTTCTTT.

This chain uses TRBV5-1 with TRBJ1-2, with D perhaps TRBD1 (6 bases). Between the trimmed V and J ends, which lost 4 bases and 5 bases, there was a span of 27 bases. This CDR3 has 18 amino acids. From germline, CDR1 is SGHRS and CDR2 YFSETQ. The CDR3, as DNA: TGCGCCAGCAGCCTTCCCGGACGGGAGGGGGGAAGACTATATGGCTACACCTTC. It specifies CASSLPGREGGRLYGYTF. Based on the CDR3 plus reference TRBV5-1 and TRBJ1-2, the full variable domain is KAGVTQTPRYLIKTRGQQVTLSCSPISGHRSVSWYQQTPGQGLQFLFEYFSETQRNKGNFPGRFSGRQFSNSRSEMNVSTLELGDSALYLCASSLPGREGGRLYGYTFGSGTRLTVV.